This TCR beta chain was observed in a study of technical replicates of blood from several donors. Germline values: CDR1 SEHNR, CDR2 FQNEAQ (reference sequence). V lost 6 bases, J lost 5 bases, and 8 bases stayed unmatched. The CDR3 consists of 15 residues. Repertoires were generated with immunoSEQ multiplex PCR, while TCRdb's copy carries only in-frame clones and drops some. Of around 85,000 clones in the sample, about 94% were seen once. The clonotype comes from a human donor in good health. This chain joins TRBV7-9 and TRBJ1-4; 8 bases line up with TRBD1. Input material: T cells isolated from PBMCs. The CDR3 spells CASSSSRGLNEKLFF. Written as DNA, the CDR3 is TGTGCCAGCAGTTCCTCCAGGGGGCTGAATGAAAAACTGTTTTTT.